The clone carrying this T cell receptor beta chain was seen at least ten times. Its specificity is not known. Each CDR3 protein is one row after TCRdb ran MiXCR on the 5' RACE reads. The repertoire includes tens of thousands of distinct CDR3 sequences, around 5.2% of them detected once, and about 5% sits in the top ten. This sample is drawn from a study of early T cells in non-severe SARS-CoV-2 infection. Study-level results: VDJdb-based matching was biased toward anti-spike CD8 responses and missed private and CD4 specificities.

The length of the CDR3 is 13 residues. Trimming left V 3 bases short and J 7 bases short, with 7 bases between. Germline lookup yields CDR1 LGHDT and CDR2 YNNKEL (reference sequence). The rearrangement links TRBV3-1 to TRBJ1-6, with unresolved D. The sample consisted of whole blood. This TCR was sampled from an adult who was a healthcare worker with PCR-confirmed SARS-CoV-2 infection or an uninfected control (not recorded which). The CDR3 protein is CASSQSINSPLHF. The CDR3 bases are TGTGCCAGCAGCCAGAGCATCAATTCACCCCTCCACTTT.